This TCR beta chain was identified in a study of response to subunit inactivated influenza vaccine. With regard to this clonotype: Its target is not known.

General study points: With each seasonal influenza vaccination, the authors suggested, few new T cells are recruited.

TCRdb fed the RT-PCR reads into MiXCR, producing one record per CDR3 protein. The table has around 650,000 distinct CDR3 sequences, about a sixth seen once; the top ten hold more than 9%. CDR3 length equals 15 residues. Trimming at V came to 3 bases and at J to 9 bases, leaving 5 bases not matched to a gene. The receptor was isolated from a man aged 50 to 59 who received an inactivated influenza vaccine. The V call is TRBV12-3 or TRBV12-4, the J call TRBJ2-1; 13 bases line up with TRBD2. The specimen comprised PBMCs from blood, sampled 11 to 12 days after vaccination. CDR3 nucleotides: TGTGCCAGCAGTTTTACTAGCGGGAGGGCCGCTGAGCAGTTCTTC. This codes for CASSFTSGRAAEQFF.